Listed here are 25 T cell receptor beta chains from one sample, sequenced in a study of Ad26.COV2.S vaccination and SARS-CoV-2 variants. Treatment described: approximately 18 received Ad26.COV2.S at low or high dose, single or two shots; roughly five received placebo; per-sample allocation not given. All samples were drawn on day 63, counting from the first vaccine or placebo injection. Libraries were prepared by immunoSEQ multiplex PCR; TCRdb keeps only in-frame clonotypes and omits some of them. The table lists around 400,000 clones, 70% to 90% of them singletons, with 1.9% in the top ten. Sequenced here: peripheral blood, sampled in a trial of Ad26.COV2.S vaccine versus placebo. These receptors all stem from a person aged 18-60 years who received the Ad26.COV2.S COVID-19 vaccine or a placebo.

J is TRBJ2-3 and V is TRBV24-1; D unresolved. The V gene's germline CDR1 is KGHDR and CDR2 SFDVKD. V shed 5 bases and J shed 5 bases, with 13 bases lying between them. The CDR3 spans 14 residues. CDR3 in DNA: TGTGCCACCAGTGCACATGCCGCAAGAGATACGCAGTATTTT. Protein product: CATSAHAARDTQYF.

The genes are TRBV27 and TRBJ2-7; no clear D gene. Germline assignment: CDR1 MNHEY and CDR2 SMNVEV (reference sequence). CDR3 length equals 16 residues. Trimming stripped 0 bases from V and 0 bases from J, with 12 bases between. In DNA form, the CDR3 reads TGTGCCAGCAGTTTATCGATCACTACCCTCTCCTACGAGCAGTACTTC. This codes for CASSLSITTLSYEQYF.

This clone has a single count. In DNA form, the CDR3 reads TGTGCCAGCTTCGTCTCTGGGGCCAACGTCCTGACTTTC. Its protein is CASFVSGANVLTF. V gene TRBV12-3 or TRBV12-4 combines with J gene TRBJ2-6; no clear D. This CDR3 has 13 residues. The V and J ends lost 8 bases and 0 bases respectively, with 5 bases between them.

V and J are TRBV19 and TRBJ2-1; 10 bases are shared with TRBD2. CDR3 length equals 16 residues. Germline V lookup: CDR1 LNHDA, CDR2 SQIVND (reference sequence). With V trimmed by 3 bases and J by 8 bases, 10 bases remained unmatched. Here the CDR3 reads CASSIRGLATLDEQFF. The CDR3 coding sequence is TGTGCCAGTAGTATTCGGGGACTAGCGACCTTGGATGAGCAGTTCTTC. The variable domain in full, completed from reference TRBV19 and TRBJ2-1, reads DGGITQSPKYLFRKEGQNVTLSCEQNLNHDAMYWYRQDPGQGLRLIYYSQIVNDFQKGDIAEGYSVSREKKESFPLTVTSAQKNPTAFYLCASSIRGLATLDEQFFGPGTRLTVL.

This clone was found once. This rearrangement joins TRBV4-2 to TRBJ1-3; D is unresolved. The CDR3 has 15 residues. With 1 base removed from V and 8 bases from J, the gap between germline ends came to 15 bases. CDR1 LGHNA and CDR2 YNFKEQ come from the germline V gene. The CDR3 coding sequence is TGTGCCAGCAGCCAAGGCCTCCAAACTCGGGACACCATATATTTT. The encoded protein is CASSQGLQTRDTIYF.

The genes are TRBV28 and TRBJ1-4; D is possibly TRBD1 (6 bases). V lost 7 bases and J lost 0, with 9 bases in between. CDR3 size: 14 residues. Germline values: CDR1 MDHEN, CDR2 SYDVKM. As DNA, the CDR3 is TGTGCCAGCACCACAGGGTCAACTAATGAAAAACTGTTTTTT. It specifies CASTTGSTNEKLFF.

The rearrangement links TRBV7-9 to TRBJ2-1; TRBD2 agrees at 8 bases. The V and J ends lost 3 bases and 0 bases, in that order; junction bases with no gene match: 7. This CDR3 contains 17 residues. Germline V CDR1 and CDR2: SEHNR, FQNEAQ (reference sequence). DNA for the CDR3: TGTGCCAGCAGCTTTAGATCCGGGACTAGCTCCTACAATGAGCAGTTCTTC. As protein: CASSFRSGTSSYNEQFF.

This chain uses TRBV19 with TRBJ2-7; 8 nucleotides line up with TRBD2. Germline trimming cut 3 bases from V and 3 bases from J; bases unmatched to any gene: 7. CDR3 length equals 15 residues. Germline-derived CDR1 and CDR2 are LNHDA and SQIVND (reference sequence). The CDR3 protein is CASSITSGRGYEQYF. The CDR3, as DNA: TGTGCCAGTAGTATCACTAGCGGACGGGGCTACGAGCAGTACTTC.

V and J are TRBV2 and TRBJ1-3; the D gene is possibly TRBD1 (6 bases). The CDR3 length is 16 residues. The germline V and J ends were trimmed by 8 bases and 2 bases, with 19 bases remaining between them. The germline CDR1 and CDR2 sequences are SNHLY and FYNNEI. Here the CDR3 reads CASRDHAQGPGNTIYF. CDR3 nucleotides: TGTGCCAGCCGCGATCATGCACAGGGACCTGGAAACACCATATATTTT. Complete variable domain (other parts from reference TRBV2 and TRBJ1-3): EPEVTQTPSHQVTQMGQEVILRCVPISNHLYFYWYRQILGQKVEFLVSFYNNEISEKSEIFDDQFSVERPDGSNFTLKIRSTKLEDSAMYFCASRDHAQGPGNTIYFGEGSWLTVV.

This rearrangement joins TRBV28 to TRBJ2-1; D is undetermined. The V end lost 2 bases, the J end lost 3 bases, and 5 bases lay between the germline ends. Germline V gives CDR1 MDHEN, CDR2 SYDVKM. The CDR3 has 13 amino acids. The CDR3 spells CASSLQNYNEQFF. The DNA of the CDR3 is TGTGCCAGCAGTTTACAAAACTACAATGAGCAGTTCTTC. Full variable domain (remainder filled in from reference TRBV28 and TRBJ2-1): DVKVTQSSRYLVKRTGEKVFLECVQDMDHENMFWYRQDPGLGLRLIYFSYDVKMKEKGDIPEGYSVSREKKERFSLILESASTNQTSMYLCASSLQNYNEQFFGPGTRLTVL.

J is TRBJ1-1 and V is TRBV7-9; D uncertain. Germline lookup yields CDR1 SEHNR and CDR2 FQNEAQ (reference sequence). The CDR3 loop spans 13 amino acids. V lost 8 bases and J 6 bases, leaving 16 bases between the germline ends. DNA of the CDR3: TGTGCCAGCGGCCCGCCGGGGATCGCTGAAGCTTTCTTT. Translated: CASGPPGIAEAFF. Using reference TRBV7-9 and TRBJ1-1 for the parts outside the CDR3, the full variable domain is DTGVSQNPRHKITKRGQNVTFRCDPISEHNRLYWYRQTLGQGPEFLTYFQNEAQLEKSRLLSDRFSAERPKGSFSTLEIQRTEQGDSAMYLCASGPPGIAEAFFGQGTRLTVV.

The CDR3 region is CASSRLVNYTRDEQFF. Here the CDR3 DNA reads TGCGCCAGCAGTCGACTAGTTAATTATACAAGGGATGAGCAGTTCTTC. The chain carries TRBV23-1 and TRBJ2-1; D perhaps matches TRBD2 (6 bases). TRBV23-1 qualifies as an ORF whose function is uncertain. The CDR3 loop spans 16 amino acids. V was shortened by 4 bases and J by 8 bases, with 21 bases between the two germline ends.

V gene TRBV6-1 combines with J gene TRBJ1-5; D is unclear. The CDR3 sequence is 15 residues long. V was cut by 3 bases and J by 2 bases, with 11 bases left in between. Germline CDR1 and CDR2: MNHNS and SASEGT. CDR3 nucleotides: TGTGCCAGCAGTGAGGCCGGGCAGGGCAATCAGCCCCAGCATTTT. Protein: CASSEAGQGNQPQHF.

The genes are TRBV7-2 and TRBJ1-2, with D possibly matching TRBD1 (5 bases). Germline CDR1 SGHTA, CDR2 FQGNSA. V was cut by 5 bases and J by 4 bases, with 17 bases left in between. The CDR3 covers 15 residues. The CDR3: CASSPERNRPYGYTF. CDR3 nucleotide sequence: TGTGCCAGCAGCCCCGAAAGGAACAGGCCCTATGGCTACACCTTC.

V and J are TRBV5-6 and TRBJ2-7; TRBD2 matches 8 bases. The CDR3 runs 15 residues. The germline V gene has CDR1 SGHDT and CDR2 YYEEEE. Trimming cost V 1 base and J 2 bases; bases outside gene matches: 5. CDR3 nucleotides: TGTGCCAGCAGCTTGCTGCGGGAGGTAACCTACGAGCAGTACTTC. Protein product: CASSLLREVTYEQYF.

This clone was detected only a few times. This chain connects TRBV7-3 to TRBJ2-3; no clear D gene. CDR1 is SGHTA, CDR2 FQGTGA, per germline. This CDR3 region has 15 residues. Trimming shortened V by 2 bases and J by 0 bases, and 9 bases separated the two germline ends. The CDR3 bases are TGTGCCAGCAGCTTACAGCCCTCTAGCACAGATACGCAGTATTTT. Translation gives CASSLQPSSTDTQYF.

The chain has TRBV6-6 and TRBJ1-1, with 9 bases lining up with TRBD1. V lost 5 bases, J lost 5 bases, and 9 bases stayed unmatched. Germline V lookup: CDR1 MNHNY, CDR2 SVGAGI (reference sequence). The CDR3 runs to 15 residues. In DNA form, the CDR3 reads TGTGCCAGCAGTCGGGGACAGGGATGGCGGACTGAAGCTTTCTTT. Translating gives CASSRGQGWRTEAFF.

The table lists this clone with a few counts. The chain uses TRBV19 and TRBJ2-1; 9 bases map to TRBD2. The V and J ends lost 7 bases and 7 bases, in that order; junction bases with no gene match: 8. The CDR3 sequence is 14 residues long. Germline V gene lookup returns CDR1 LNHDA and CDR2 SQIVND (reference sequence). The CDR3 region is CASTPSGRRNEQFF. DNA for the CDR3: TGTGCCAGTACTCCGAGCGGGAGGCGGAATGAGCAGTTCTTC.

V gene TRBV4-1 combines with J gene TRBJ2-1; D not certain. The germline V gene has CDR1 MGHRA and CDR2 YSYEKL. Trimming cost V 1 base and J 4 bases, with 5 bases left between them. The CDR3 is made up of 13 amino acids. CDR3 region: CASSQAEYNEQFF. The CDR3 nucleotides are TGCGCCAGCAGCCAAGCAGAGTACAATGAGCAGTTCTTC.

The chain recombines TRBV7-8 with TRBJ1-4; perhaps TRBD1 as D (5 bases). V lost 4 bases to trimming and J lost 4 bases, with 10 bases between them. The germline CDR1 and CDR2 sequences are SGHVS and FQNEAQ. The CDR3 has 14 amino acids. CDR3 DNA sequence: TGTGCCAGCAGCTCCCACAGGAATAATGAAAAACTGTTTTTT. It yields the protein CASSSHRNNEKLFF.

J is TRBJ1-3 and V is TRBV30; D is ambiguous. The CDR3 is made up of 13 amino acids. V gave up 4 bases and J gave up 0 bases, with 7 bases separating them. Germline values: CDR1 GTSNPN, CDR2 SVGIG (reference sequence). The CDR3 DNA reads as TGTGCCTGGAACAGCGGCTCTGGAAACACCATATATTTT. This gives the protein CAWNSGSGNTIYF.

The chain is built from TRBV12-3 or TRBV12-4 and TRBJ2-7; D could derive from TRBD1 or TRBD2 (5 bases each). The CDR3 is made up of 12 amino acids. The ends were cut back, 0 bases at V and 9 bases at J, with 9 bases in the middle. The CDR3 spells CASSLAEGSQYF. CDR3 nucleotides: TGTGCCAGCAGTTTAGCAGAGGGGTCGCAGTACTTC.

The V gene is TRBV19, the J gene TRBJ1-1, with a possible D match to TRBD1 (5 bases). V gave up 3 bases and J gave up 2 bases, with 7 bases separating them. The CDR3 has 13 residues. Germline V gene data show CDR1 as LNHDA and CDR2 as SQIVND (reference sequence). Here the CDR3 reads CASSMRGNTEAFF. Written as DNA, the CDR3 is TGTGCCAGTAGTATGAGGGGAAACACTGAAGCTTTCTTT.

The CDR3 sequence is CASSEGSYEQYF. Written as DNA, the CDR3 is TGCGCCAGCAGTGAGGGGTCCTACGAGCAGTACTTC. The V call is TRBV10-2, the J call TRBJ2-7, with D unclear. The CDR3 length is 12 residues. The germline V and J ends were trimmed by 2 bases and 1 base, with 3 bases remaining between them. The germline V gene encodes CDR1 WSHSY and CDR2 SAAADI.

The chain joins TRBV3-1 (or the pseudogene TRBV3-2) to TRBJ1-2, with D possibly TRBD1 on 6 matching bases. Germline lookup yields CDR1 LGHDT and CDR2 YNNKEL (reference sequence). This CDR3 comprises 13 residues. The ends were cut back, 3 bases at V and 4 bases at J, with 9 bases in the middle. CDR3 nucleotides: TGTGCCAGCAGCCATCGACAGGCCTATGGCTACACCTTC. Translated, it gives CASSHRQAYGYTF.